The present entry profiles one TCR beta chain with its context. Its binding antigen is unknown. A read error may be the cause here, since a much bigger clone is one base away. Amplification of TCR beta CDR3 regions was carried out from RNA transcripts. For the first round of RT-PCR on the TCR CDR3, the HTBI primer set was used together with the Qiagen OneStep RT-PCR kit. Libraries were constructed in a second round of multiplex PCR, after which size selection and purification were carried out. Libraries were sequenced paired-end with 100 bp reads on an Illumina HiSeq2000. In the authors' own workflow: SOAPnuke was used to process the raw data, throwing out any read that contained adapters or uncalled bases, had a mean Phred below 15, or lacked an exact constant-primer or identifier match. COPE v1.2.5 was used to merge high-quality paired reads, and clonotypes were defined as unique nucleotide sequences. MiTCR v1.1 was used to align clonotypes to the IMGT TRBV, TRBD and TRBJ reference segments. Analysis was restricted to V-J combinations with a frequency above 0.0001, which covered about 99% of repertoires. A TCS score was defined as the ratio between F50 (clonal expansion) and ExV (chaos), using BLOSUM62-based TCRdist between CDR3 peptides within each V-J. Welch's t-statistics and random forest reduced several hundred V-J features to about 13, which were used in a naive Bayes classifier (R e1071). Starting from the raw public reads, TCRdb applied fastp trimming at Q25, assembled clones with MiXCR and retained in-frame beta chains. Identical CDR3 protein sequences are pooled into one entry, listed with their most common genes and DNA. What appears here as the V and J calls and clone size reflects TCRdb's work, not the paper's. The sample records some 700,000 distinct CDR3 sequences, 17% of which are singletons. In total, the top ten clones hold less than 20% of the sample.

This record comes from a study of T cells in Graves' hyperthyroidism and ophthalmopathy (dated by TCRdb to about 2019). In terms of the full investigation: Peripheral blood was sampled at the time of initial diagnosis, prior to any treatment. To identify distinguishing TCR V-J signatures, a discovery cohort of 90 to 100 patients was used, comprising 43 with Graves' ophthalmopathy and approximately 58 with stable Graves' hyperthyroidism. Prospective prediction of ophthalmopathy was tested in an independent validation cohort consisting of roughly 20 hyperthyroidism patients and over 15 patients who later progressed to ophthalmopathy. The approximately 98 discovery patients were randomly divided into training and test sets at a 7:3 ratio. The study also compared thyroid tissue and blood T-cell repertoires from 6 or 7 Graves' hyperthyroidism patients. After sampling, hyperthyroidism patients received methimazole starting at 30 mg daily, and ophthalmopathy patients received high-dose intravenous methylprednisolone. TCR Vbeta CDR3 sequencing of 140 or so peripheral blood samples (approximately 44 ophthalmopathy, 75 hyperthyroidism and roughly 17 progressor patients) is reported in the paper.

Stable Graves' hyperthyroidism was defined as no progression to ophthalmopathy during 18 months of follow-up. Hyperthyroidism patients were aged 18 to 65 years and newly diagnosed, with disease duration of less than 2 months. Any patient with an uncontrolled infection, another autoimmune disease, pregnancy or lactation was excluded. Diagnoses were established on the basis of clinical symptoms, serum thyroxine and TRAb, thyroid ultrasound, and orbital computed tomography. PBMCs were separated from around 9.1 ml of fresh peripheral blood using Ficoll-Paque density gradient centrifugation. Total RNA was extracted using Trizol reagent, and RNA quality was assessed on an Agilent 2100 Bioanalyzer. What the research found in general, with its limitations: In validation, the model predicted progression to ophthalmopathy with over 65% sensitivity and around 72% specificity, a median of about 6.7 months before onset. In cross-validation, a model built on a 13 V-J signature told ophthalmopathy apart from stable hyperthyroidism with 87.88% sensitivity and 81% to 82% specificity, and in testing the same model reached 80%/75%. Sample size was not statistically predetermined, and blinding of investigators to group allocation was not performed. Most expanded thyroid clonotypes (frequency above 0.001) were also found in blood, which suggests that blood repertoires may mirror thyroid immune responses.

The junction carries 13 bases between V and J, which are trimmed by 9 bases and 0 bases respectively. The CDR3 spans 15 residues, from the cysteine through the phenylalanine. The DNA shown is the 45-base CDR3, in frame from base 1. CDR1 and CDR2 are read off the germline V gene as KGHDR and SFDVKD. This clonotype was sampled from a man in his fifties or sixties with Graves' hyperthyroidism. The sequenced sample was blood. The receptor chain draws on TRBV24-1 and TRBJ1-4; no D segment can be confidently identified. The sequenced DNA: TGTGCCACCCAAGAGAGCGGAGCAACTAATGAAAAACTGTTTTTT. Translation gives CATQESGATNEKLFF.